The 10 T cell receptor beta chains reported below all come from one sample, sequenced in a study of T cell repertoires in cytomegalovirus infection. Each CDR3 protein gets one entry after TCRdb re-called the reads with MiXCR. The top ten hold less than 60% of the sample, which has roughly 230,000 distinct CDR3 sequences, over 15% seen once. The material sequenced was CD8+ T cells from PBMCs. The receptors were sampled from a human donor in good health (CMV status not recorded). Some clones in this sample may be carry-over from other donors' samples.

This clonotype was counted between two and nine times. The chain links TRBV7-6 to TRBJ1-1; 9 bases map to TRBD1. V lost 4 bases and J lost 11; bases outside the gene matches: 8. Germline CDR1 is SGHVS and CDR2 is FNYEAQ. The CDR3 runs to 13 residues. CDR3 amino acids: CASSSTGGGRAFF. DNA for the CDR3: TGTGCCAGCAGCTCCACAGGGGGCGGACGGGCTTTCTTT.

This clonotype has just a few counts. The rearrangement joins TRBV4-1 to TRBJ2-3; 9 bases are a match to TRBD2. V was clipped by 2 bases and J by 2 bases; unmatched bases: 5. The CDR3 loop spans 16 amino acids. CDR1 and CDR2 from the germline V gene are MGHRA and YSYEKL. The CDR3 is CASSQLTSGFTDTQYF. The CDR3 nucleotides are TGCGCCAGCAGCCAACTGACTAGCGGATTCACAGATACGCAGTATTTT.

This clonotype was detected many times. This chain uses TRBV20-1 with TRBJ2-3; 8 bases align to TRBD1. Trimming at V came to 0 bases and at J to 0 bases, leaving 8 bases not matched to a gene. The CDR3 runs to 17 residues. CDR1 DFQATT and CDR2 SNEGSKA come from the germline V gene (reference sequence). CDR3: CSARDQTGVTSTDTQYF. The CDR3 coding sequence is TGCAGTGCTAGAGATCAGACAGGGGTTACTAGCACAGATACGCAGTATTTT.

This clonotype was observed a few times. The chain carries TRBV4-1 and TRBJ2-5, with 7 bases that match TRBD1. The trim removed 1 base at V and 2 bases at J, leaving 4 bases unmatched. Germline V gene data show CDR1 as MGHRA and CDR2 as YSYEKL. This CDR3 has 15 residues. The CDR3 protein is CASSQGPGQQETQYF. In nucleotides, the CDR3 is TGCGCCAGCAGCCAAGGTCCGGGACAGCAAGAGACCCAGTACTTC.

This clonotype was seen a few times. The CDR3 bases are TGTGCCAGCAGTTACGGGACAGGGAACTACGAGCAGTACTTC. This codes for CASSYGTGNYEQYF. J is TRBJ2-7 and V is TRBV6-1; 9 bases are shared with TRBD1. Per germline, CDR1 MNHNS and CDR2 SASEGT. The V and J ends lost 5 bases and 3 bases, in that order; junction bases with no gene match: 5. The CDR3 sequence is 14 residues long.

There are many counts of this clonotype. The chain couples TRBV28 to TRBJ2-7; 10 bases match TRBD1. CDR3 length equals 16 residues. The V and J ends lost 5 bases and 5 bases, in that order; junction bases with no gene match: 12. From germline, CDR1 is MDHEN and CDR2 SYDVKM. The CDR3, as DNA: TGTGCCAGCAGTCAATATGGGGACAGGGGATTGAACGAGCAGTACTTC. This sequence encodes CASSQYGDRGLNEQYF.

This clonotype was recorded many times. The V call is TRBV7-2, the J call TRBJ2-7; weak D call: TRBD2 (5 bases). Trimming stripped 1 base from V and 3 bases from J, with 16 bases between. The germline gives CDR1 SGHTA, CDR2 FQGNSA. This CDR3 has 16 amino acids. DNA of the CDR3: TGTGCCAGCAGCTTAGACGCTTTGGTCAGCGGCTACGAGCAGTACTTC. Translated: CASSLDALVSGYEQYF.

This clonotype was seen ten or more times. The CDR3: CASSLEVGVGTEAFF. The CDR3 DNA sequence: TGTGCCAGCAGCTTAGAAGTAGGGGTGGGGACTGAAGCTTTCTTT. This chain uses TRBV7-9 with TRBJ1-1; D perhaps matches TRBD1 (5 bases). CDR1 and CDR2 from the germline V gene are SEHNR and FQNEAQ (reference sequence). V was clipped by 1 base and J by 5 bases, with 14 bases between them. The CDR3 covers 15 residues.

The chain links TRBV29-1 to TRBJ2-1; D not resolved. The germline gives CDR1 SQVTM, CDR2 ANQGSEA. Between the trimmed V and J ends, which lost 4 bases and 10 bases, there was a span of 2 bases. The CDR3 length is 8 residues. This chain's CDR3 is CSVGEQFF. The CDR3 DNA is TGCAGCGTTGGGGAGCAGTTCTTC.

In its sample, this clonotype was seen a few times. The junction does not match germline at one end; this may be a read error. This rearrangement joins TRBV4-1 to TRBJ2-7; 8 bases agree with TRBD2. CDR3 length: 17 amino acids. CDR1 is MGHRA, CDR2 YSYEKL, per germline. CDR3 protein: CASSVQATGGTNNEQYF. For the CDR3, the DNA is TGTGCCAGCAGCGTACAAGCGACGGGGGGGACCAACAACGAGCAGTACTTC.